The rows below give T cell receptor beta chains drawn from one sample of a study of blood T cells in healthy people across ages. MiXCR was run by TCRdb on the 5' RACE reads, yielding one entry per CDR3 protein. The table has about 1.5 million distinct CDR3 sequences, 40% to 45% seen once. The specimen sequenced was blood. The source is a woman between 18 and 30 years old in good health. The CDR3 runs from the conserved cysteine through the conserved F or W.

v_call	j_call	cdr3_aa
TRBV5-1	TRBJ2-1	CASSGRSGSRDNEQFF
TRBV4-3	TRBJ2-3	CASSRSFLAGASTDTQYF
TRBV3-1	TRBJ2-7	CASSHSGTGTGTSGGPSYEQYF
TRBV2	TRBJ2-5	CASSTTGTRQETQYF
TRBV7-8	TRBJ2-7	CASRGSTTYEQYF
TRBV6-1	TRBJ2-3	CASRPSSGGDADTQYF
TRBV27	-	CASSYRPDYNEQYF
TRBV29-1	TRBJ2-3	CSVEPAGAVTDTQYF
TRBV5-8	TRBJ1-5	CASRHLQGNNQPQHF
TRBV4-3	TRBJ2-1	CASSPRWLAVGEQFF
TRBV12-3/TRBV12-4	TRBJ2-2	CASWTGRELFF
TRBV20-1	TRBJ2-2	CSARLGGRNTGELFF
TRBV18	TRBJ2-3	CASSPGIASDTQYF
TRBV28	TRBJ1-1	CASMPIVPSEAFF
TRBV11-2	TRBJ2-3	CASSDHTSIKRDTQYF
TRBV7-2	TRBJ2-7	CASSRQGVHSYEQYF
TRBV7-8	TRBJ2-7	CASSAEPSSYEQYF
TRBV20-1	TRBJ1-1	CSGTQRRNTEAFF
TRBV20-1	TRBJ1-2	CSASSPGSANYGHTF
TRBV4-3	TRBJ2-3	CASSQDARTGDTQYF
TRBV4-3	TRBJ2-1	CASSHSGLAGESYNEQFF
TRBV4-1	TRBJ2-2	CASSQNAGELFF
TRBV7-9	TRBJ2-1	CASSLRAAGYNEQFF
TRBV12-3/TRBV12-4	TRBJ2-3	CASSTSGSADTQYF
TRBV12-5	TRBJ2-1	CASGVAEYNEQFF
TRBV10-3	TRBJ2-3	CAISEEAGARTDTQYF
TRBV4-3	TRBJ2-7	CASSQYAGEGRRNEQYF
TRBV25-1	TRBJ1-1	CASSPEVGGYTEAFF
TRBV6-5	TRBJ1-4	CASSWGDGEKLFF
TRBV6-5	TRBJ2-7	CASSLLAGSEQYF
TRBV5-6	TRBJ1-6	CASSFGTVNSPLHF
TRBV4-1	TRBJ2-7	CASSQLRDGPYNEQYF
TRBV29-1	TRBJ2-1	CSVTPGTGGYNEQFF
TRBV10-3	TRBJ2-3	CAISDRGGTDTQYF
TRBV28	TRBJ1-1	CASRRTGDPEAFF
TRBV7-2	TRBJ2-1	CASSLDLLLAGAGEQFF
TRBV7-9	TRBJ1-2	CSSSPSDTGGYTF
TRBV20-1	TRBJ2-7	CSASGPLAGASYEQYF
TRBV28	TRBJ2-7	CASSPLAGGPYEQYF
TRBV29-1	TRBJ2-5	CSASTAGGETQYF
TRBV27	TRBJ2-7	CASSLSLAGTSSYNEQYF
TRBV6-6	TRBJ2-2	CASTMGGVRGELFF
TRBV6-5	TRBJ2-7	CASRYRSRTTQYF
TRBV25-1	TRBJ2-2	CASRGVGTYTGELFF
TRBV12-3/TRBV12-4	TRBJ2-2	CAGSPRRGGGELFF
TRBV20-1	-	CSARDEFWTTAKNIQYF
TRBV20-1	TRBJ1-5	CSARATMPGPQHF
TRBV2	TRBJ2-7	CASRDRNTYEQYF
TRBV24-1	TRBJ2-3	CATSAYSGGDTDTQYF
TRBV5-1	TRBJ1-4	CATGSRDRGSSNEKLFF
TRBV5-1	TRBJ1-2	CASSAGTGGSYGYTF
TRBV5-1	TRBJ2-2	CASSLGSYGELFF
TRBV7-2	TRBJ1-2	CASSQRAFYGYTF
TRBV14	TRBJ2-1	CASSHSYMQFF